The present entry profiles one T cell receptor beta chain with its context. The table came from immunoSEQ multiplex PCR; TCRdb's copy has only in-frame clones and leaves some out. The sample carries tens of thousands of clones, about 95% recorded once. This sample is part of a study of technical replicates of blood from several donors. Sequencing used PBMCs. This TCR was recovered from a human donor in good health. Some clones in this sample may be carry-over from other donors' samples.

The CDR3: CASSQELPPTGTSLDEQFF. DNA of the CDR3: TGCGCCAGCAGCCAAGAGCTACCACCGACCGGGACTAGCTTAGATGAGCAGTTCTTC. The V gene is TRBV4-3, the J gene TRBJ2-1; 9 bases fit TRBD2. V lost 0 bases, J lost 8 bases, and 17 bases stayed unmatched. The CDR3 extends over 19 amino acids. The germline gives CDR1 LGHNA, CDR2 YSLEER.